These 14 T cell receptor beta chains were sequenced from one sample in a study of T cell repertoires in urothelial bladder cancer (dated by TCRdb to the late 2010s). The library came from the immunoSEQ multiplex PCR assay. TCRdb's version of the immuneACCESS table is confined to in-frame rearrangements and falls short of the full clone set. An unresolved V gene accounts for under half of the shortfall where checked; the remainder is of unknown origin. The sample table contains 13,000 or so clones; only one count was recorded for 60% to 70% of them. Of the sample, around 9.5% falls within the top ten clones. The source material was tumor-infiltrating cells from bladder cancer. The receptors were sampled from a human donor with urothelial carcinoma.

This clone came up a few times. V usage is TRBV30 and J usage is TRBJ1-2, with D perhaps TRBD1 (6 bases). Germline V lookup: CDR1 GTSNPN, CDR2 SVGIG (reference sequence). V was pared by 8 bases and J by 3 bases, with 19 bases between. CDR3 length equals 14 residues. The CDR3 is CAHLGGAGYYGYTF. CDR3 coding DNA: TGTGCCCACCTGGGGGGCGCGGGATACTATGGCTACACCTTC.

The genes are TRBV7-2 and TRBJ2-3; TRBD2 matches 14 bases. Germline V gene lookup returns CDR1 SGHTA and CDR2 FQGNSA. The V gene end was trimmed by 5 bases and the J gene end by 7 bases; junction bases not matched to a gene: 8. This CDR3 region has 16 residues. CDR3 protein: CASSLTSGGAGNTQYF. The CDR3 DNA follows: TGTGCCAGCAGCCTGACTAGCGGGGGGGCTGGGAATACGCAGTATTTT.

This clone was recorded a few times. The genes are TRBV6-4 and TRBJ1-1; unclear D gene. Germline V lookup: CDR1 MRHNA, CDR2 SNTAGT. Trimming shortened V by 6 bases and J by 5 bases, and 13 bases separated the two germline ends. This CDR3 is built from 13 residues. CDR3 coding DNA: TGTGCCAGCAGACGGACTGGGAATACTGAAGCTTTCTTT. Amino acids: CASRRTGNTEAFF.

The chain links TRBV5-4 to TRBJ2-2; D possibly corresponds to TRBD2 (5 bases). The CDR3 contains 16 residues. Germline CDR1 reads SGHNT; CDR2 reads YYREEE (reference sequence). V gave up 4 bases and J gave up 2 bases, with 15 bases separating them. CDR3 amino acids: CASSPSSRLNTGELFF. The CDR3 DNA reads as TGTGCCAGCAGCCCCTCTAGCAGGTTAAACACCGGGGAGCTGTTTTTT.

The chain carries TRBV14 and TRBJ2-1; 8 bases fit TRBD1. Germline-derived CDR1 and CDR2 are SGHDN and FVKESK. With V trimmed by 2 bases and J by 2 bases, 2 bases remained unmatched. This CDR3 is built from 15 residues. The chain's CDR3 is CASSQPGGTYNEQFF. The DNA for the CDR3 is TGTGCCAGCAGCCAACCAGGGGGCACCTACAATGAGCAGTTCTTC.

The V call is TRBV7-9, the J call TRBJ1-4, with D perhaps matching TRBD1 (6 bases). In germline, CDR1 is SEHNR, CDR2 FQNEAQ (reference sequence). V was clipped by 1 base and J by 5 bases, with 14 bases between them. The CDR3 runs 16 residues. CDR3 sequence (DNA): TGTGCCAGCAGCTTAGGGAAGACAGGCGACAATGAAAAACTGTTTTTT. Its translation: CASSLGKTGDNEKLFF.

This chain links TRBV5-4 with TRBJ2-5; possibly TRBD1 for D (6 bases). The germline V gene has CDR1 SGHNT and CDR2 YYREEE (reference sequence). Trimming took 4 bases from V and 5 from J, leaving 18 bases between them. The CDR3 is 15 residues long. CDR3 sequence: CASSPTTGRRETQYF. The CDR3 coding sequence is TGTGCCAGCAGCCCGACGACAGGTCGTAGGGAGACCCAGTACTTC.

This clone was observed a few times. The chain uses TRBV6-1 and TRBJ1-6; the match to TRBD1 covers 7 bases. Germline CDR1 MNHNS, CDR2 SASEGT. The V gene end was trimmed by 3 bases and the J gene end by 7 bases; junction bases not matched to a gene: 3. This CDR3 has 14 amino acids. CDR3 coding DNA: TGTGCCAGCAGTGATAGGGGACAGAATTCACCCCTCCACTTT. It translates to CASSDRGQNSPLHF.

The gene calls are TRBV2 and TRBJ1-1; D gene uncertain. CDR1 SNHLY and CDR2 FYNNEI come from the germline V gene. Trimming pared 6 bases from V and 3 bases from J, leaving 11 bases between. This CDR3 has 13 residues. The CDR3 spells CASRRSGDTEAFF. CDR3 nucleotide sequence: TGTGCCAGCAGGCGTAGCGGGGACACTGAAGCTTTCTTT.

This clone is medium-sized. The chain links TRBV27 to TRBJ2-2; 10 positions agree with TRBD2. CDR1 is MNHEY and CDR2 is SMNVEV in the germline V gene (reference sequence). This CDR3 contains 15 residues. J lost 6 bases, V lost 2 bases, and 3 bases had no gene match. The CDR3 protein is CASSLQRGGAGELFF. The DNA of the CDR3 is TGTGCCAGCAGTTTACAGCGGGGGGGAGCCGGGGAGCTGTTTTTT.

This clone was observed a single time. The CDR3 DNA sequence: TGCGCCAGCAGCCAAGCCACGGTGAACACTGAAGCTTTCTTT. Amino acids: CASSQATVNTEAFF. The chain employs TRBV5-1 and TRBJ1-1, with D uncertain. Trimming removed 4 bases from V and 0 bases from J, with 10 bases in between. Germline lookup yields CDR1 SGHRS and CDR2 YFSETQ. The CDR3 totals 14 residues. The full variable domain, its missing parts supplied by reference TRBV5-1 and TRBJ1-1, is KAGVTQTPRYLIKTRGQQVTLSCSPISGHRSVSWYQQTPGQGLQFLFEYFSETQRNKGNFPGRFSGRQFSNSRSEMNVSTLELGDSALYLCASSQATVNTEAFFGQGTRLTVV.

The chain uses TRBV14 and TRBJ2-3; the D gene is possibly TRBD1 (5 bases). CDR3 size: 13 residues. Germline V CDR1 and CDR2: SGHDN, FVKESK. Trimming cost V 2 bases and J 4 bases, with 7 bases left between them. The CDR3 region is CASSQRGADTQYF. In DNA, the CDR3 is TGTGCCAGCAGCCAAAGGGGCGCAGATACGCAGTATTTT.

The CDR3 sequence: CASSGGTEETQYF. In DNA form, the CDR3 reads TGCGCCAGCAGCGGCGGGACGGAAGAGACCCAGTACTTC. The chain is built from TRBV5-1 and TRBJ2-5; tentatively, D is TRBD2 (6 bases). From germline, CDR1 is SGHRS and CDR2 YFSETQ. Deletions cut 4 bases from V and 3 bases from J, with 10 bases between. This CDR3 is built from 13 residues.

This chain joins TRBV7-9 and TRBJ1-2; D unclear. In germline, CDR1 is SEHNR, CDR2 FQNEAQ (reference sequence). Trimming took off 3 bases at V and 6 bases at J, with 14 bases between the two ends. CDR3 size: 14 residues. As DNA, the CDR3 is TGTGCCAGCAGCTTCACCGGAGGTCGGGATGGCTACACCTTC. This sequence encodes CASSFTGGRDGYTF.